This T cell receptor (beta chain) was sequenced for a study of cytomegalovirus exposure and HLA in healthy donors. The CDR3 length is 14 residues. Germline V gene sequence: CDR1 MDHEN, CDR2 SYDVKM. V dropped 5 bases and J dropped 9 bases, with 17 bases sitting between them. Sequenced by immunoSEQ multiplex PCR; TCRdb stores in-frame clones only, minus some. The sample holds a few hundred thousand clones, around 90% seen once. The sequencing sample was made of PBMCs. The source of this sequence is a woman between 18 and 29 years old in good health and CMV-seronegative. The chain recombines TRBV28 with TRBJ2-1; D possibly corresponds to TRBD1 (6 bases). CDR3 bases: TGTGCCAGCAGTACCCCCCAGGGGAGTGGTGAGCAGTTCTTC. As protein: CASSTPQGSGEQFF. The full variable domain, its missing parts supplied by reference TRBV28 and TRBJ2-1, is DVKVTQSSRYLVKRTGEKVFLECVQDMDHENMFWYRQDPGLGLRLIYFSYDVKMKEKGDIPEGYSVSREKKERFSLILESASTNQTSMYLCASSTPQGSGEQFFGPGTRLTVL.